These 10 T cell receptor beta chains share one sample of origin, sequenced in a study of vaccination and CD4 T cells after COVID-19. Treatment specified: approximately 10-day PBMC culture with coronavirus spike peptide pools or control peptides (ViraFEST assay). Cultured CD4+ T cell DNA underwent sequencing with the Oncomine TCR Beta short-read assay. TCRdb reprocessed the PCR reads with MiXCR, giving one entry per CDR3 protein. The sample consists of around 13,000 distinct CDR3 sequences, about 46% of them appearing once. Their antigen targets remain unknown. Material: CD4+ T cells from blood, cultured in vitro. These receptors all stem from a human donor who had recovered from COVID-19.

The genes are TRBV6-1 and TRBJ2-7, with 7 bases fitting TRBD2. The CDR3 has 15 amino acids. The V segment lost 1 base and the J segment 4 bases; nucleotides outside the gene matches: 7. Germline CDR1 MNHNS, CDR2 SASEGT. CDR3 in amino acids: CASSEVGPAGYEQYF. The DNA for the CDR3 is TGTGCCAGCAGTGAAGTAGGTCCAGCGGGGTACGAGCAGTACTTC.

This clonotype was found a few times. CDR3 DNA sequence: TGTGCCAGTTCGCGGGGGGGCGCAGATACGCAGTATTTT. Encoded protein: CASSRGGADTQYF. The chain is built from TRBV12-3 or TRBV12-4 and TRBJ2-3; 9 bases match TRBD2. The V gene end was trimmed by 9 bases and the J gene end by 4 bases; junction bases not matched to a gene: 5. The CDR3 sequence is 13 residues long.

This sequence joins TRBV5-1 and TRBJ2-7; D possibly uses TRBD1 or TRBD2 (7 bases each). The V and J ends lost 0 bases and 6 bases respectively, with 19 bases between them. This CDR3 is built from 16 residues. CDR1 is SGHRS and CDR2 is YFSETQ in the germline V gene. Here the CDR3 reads CASSLDTSAGGGEQYF. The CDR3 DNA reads TGCGCCAGCAGCTTGGATACGTCGGCAGGGGGGGGCGAGCAGTACTTC.

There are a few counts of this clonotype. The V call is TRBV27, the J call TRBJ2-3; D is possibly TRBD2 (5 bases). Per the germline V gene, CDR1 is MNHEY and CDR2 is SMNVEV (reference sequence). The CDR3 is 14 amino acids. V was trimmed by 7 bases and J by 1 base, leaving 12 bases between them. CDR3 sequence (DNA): TGTGCCAGCAAGCCAGGAGGCCGCACAGATACGCAGTATTTT. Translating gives CASKPGGRTDTQYF.

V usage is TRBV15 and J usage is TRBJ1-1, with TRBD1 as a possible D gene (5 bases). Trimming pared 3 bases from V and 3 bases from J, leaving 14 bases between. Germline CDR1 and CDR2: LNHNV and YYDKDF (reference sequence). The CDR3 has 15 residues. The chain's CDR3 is CATSRGSRGYTEAFF. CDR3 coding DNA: TGTGCCACCAGCAGGGGGTCCCGGGGCTACACTGAAGCTTTCTTT.

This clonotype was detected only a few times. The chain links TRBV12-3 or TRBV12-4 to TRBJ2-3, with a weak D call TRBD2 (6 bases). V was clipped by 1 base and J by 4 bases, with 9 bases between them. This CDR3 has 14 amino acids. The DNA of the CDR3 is TGTGCCAGCAGTTTAGTGCGGGGCCCAGATACGCAGTATTTT. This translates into CASSLVRGPDTQYF.

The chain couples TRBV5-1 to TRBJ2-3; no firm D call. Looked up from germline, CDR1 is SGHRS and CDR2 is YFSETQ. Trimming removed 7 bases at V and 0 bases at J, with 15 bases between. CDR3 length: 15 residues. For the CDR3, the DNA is TGCGCCAGCTCGTTCGGAGCAACTAGCACAGATACGCAGTATTTT. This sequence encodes CASSFGATSTDTQYF.

The CDR3: CASTPGLNTGELFF. Here the CDR3 DNA reads TGTGCCAGCACCCCGGGACTTAACACCGGGGAGCTGTTTTTT. The chain employs TRBV12-3 or TRBV12-4 and TRBJ2-2; tentatively, D is TRBD2 (6 bases). The CDR3 loop spans 14 amino acids. With 7 bases removed from V and 2 bases from J, the gap between germline ends came to 11 bases.

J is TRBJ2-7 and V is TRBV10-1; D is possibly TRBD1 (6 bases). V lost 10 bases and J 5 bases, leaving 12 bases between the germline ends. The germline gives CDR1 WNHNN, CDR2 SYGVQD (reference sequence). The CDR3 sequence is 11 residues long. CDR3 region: CAKTGRDEQYF. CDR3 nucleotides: TGCGCCAAGACAGGCAGGGACGAGCAGTACTTC.

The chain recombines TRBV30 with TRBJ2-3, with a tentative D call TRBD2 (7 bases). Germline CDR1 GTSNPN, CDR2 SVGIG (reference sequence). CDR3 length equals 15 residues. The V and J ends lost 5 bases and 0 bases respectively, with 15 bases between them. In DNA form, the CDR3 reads TGTGCCTGGCGGGCGGGGGCCTCTAGCACAGATACGCAGTATTTT. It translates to CAWRAGASSTDTQYF.